This is a list of T cell receptor beta chains from one sample in a study of Graves' ophthalmopathy and Graves' hyperthyroidism. Via MiXCR, TCRdb re-called the multiplex PCR reads, giving one row per CDR3 protein. The sample contains 500,000 to 600,000 distinct CDR3 sequences, roughly 39% of which appear only once. Input material: peripheral blood or thyroid tissue (not recorded which). The source of these receptors is an adult man with Graves' hyperthyroidism. CDR3s include the opening cysteine and the closing phenylalanine or tryptophan. A D gene is named only where the DNA matches it firmly. Rows give clone size only sometimes, using once, few, many, or a class for an expanded clone.

v_gene: TRBV7-9
d_gene: TRBD1
abundance: few
j_gene: TRBJ1-6
CDR3aa: CASSFRDRGYSPLHF
CDR3nt: TGTGCCAGCAGCTTCCGGGACAGGGGCTATTCACCCCTCCACTTT

v_gene: TRBV3-1
d_gene: TRBD2
abundance: .
j_gene: TRBJ2-7
CDR3aa: CASSRGTSGSVYEQYF
CDR3nt: TGTGCCAGCAGCCGAGGGACTAGCGGGAGTGTATACGAGCAGTACTTC

v_gene: TRBV7-2
d_gene: .
abundance: many
j_gene: TRBJ2-7
CDR3aa: CASSLLPNAYEQYF
CDR3nt: TGTGCCAGCAGCTTATTACCAAACGCCTACGAGCAGTACTTC

v_gene: TRBV7-2
d_gene: .
abundance: .
j_gene: TRBJ2-2
CDR3aa: CASSLGHGVTGEPFF
CDR3nt: TGTGCCAGCAGCTTAGGTCACGGGGTAACCGGGGAGCCGTTTTTT

v_gene: TRBV7-2
d_gene: .
abundance: many
j_gene: TRBJ2-7
CDR3aa: CASSLLGQPPYEQYF
CDR3nt: TGTGCCAGCAGCTTACTGGGACAACCTCCCTACGAGCAGTACTTC

v_gene: TRBV7-2
d_gene: .
abundance: few
j_gene: TRBJ2-2
CDR3aa: CASSLDPLGTGELFF
CDR3nt: TGTGCCAGCAGCTTAGACCCACTCGGCACCGGGGAGCTGTTTTTT

v_gene: TRBV9
d_gene: TRBD1
abundance: many
j_gene: TRBJ1-2
CDR3aa: CASSGTGANYGYTF
CDR3nt: TGTGCCAGCAGCGGGACAGGGGCTAACTATGGCTACACCTTC

v_gene: TRBV19
d_gene: .
abundance: .
j_gene: TRBJ2-6
CDR3aa: CASRVGANVLTF
CDR3nt: TGTGCCAGTAGGGTGGGGGCGAACGTCCTGACTTTC

v_gene: TRBV19
d_gene: .
abundance: many
j_gene: TRBJ2-7
CDR3aa: CASSIEAGRHEQYF
CDR3nt: TGTGCCAGTAGTATAGAGGCTGGGAGGCACGAGCAGTACTTC

v_gene: TRBV7-2
d_gene: .
abundance: .
j_gene: TRBJ1-5
CDR3aa: CASSPRGDEDQPQHF
CDR3nt: TGTGCCAGCAGCCCGCGGGGGGATGAGGATCAGCCCCAGCATTTT

v_gene: TRBV5-1
d_gene: TRBD1
abundance: .
j_gene: TRBJ1-2
CDR3aa: CASSLRTGLNYGYTF
CDR3nt: TGCGCCAGCAGCTTACGGACAGGGTTAAACTATGGCTACACCTTC

v_gene: TRBV25-1
d_gene: .
abundance: many
j_gene: TRBJ2-7
CDR3aa: CASSEYGSPTYEQYF
CDR3nt: TGTGCCAGCAGTGAATACGGGAGCCCGACCTACGAGCAGTACTTC

v_gene: TRBV7-2
d_gene: .
abundance: many
j_gene: TRBJ2-2
CDR3aa: CASRGTESNTGELFF
CDR3nt: TGTGCCAGCAGAGGGACGGAATCGAACACCGGGGAGCTGTTTTTT

v_gene: TRBV2
d_gene: .
abundance: many
j_gene: TRBJ1-5
CDR3aa: CASGGMNQPQHF
CDR3nt: TGTGCCAGCGGCGGAATGAATCAGCCCCAGCATTTT

v_gene: TRBV7-9
d_gene: .
abundance: many
j_gene: TRBJ2-7
CDR3aa: CASSLEVVPSGFYEQYF
CDR3nt: TGTGCCAGCAGCTTAGAAGTCGTGCCGTCAGGGTTCTACGAGCAGTACTTC

v_gene: TRBV7-9
d_gene: TRBD1
abundance: .
j_gene: TRBJ2-7
CDR3aa: CASSTPRDRGDYEQYF
CDR3nt: TGTGCCAGCAGCACTCCCCGGGACAGGGGGGACTACGAGCAGTACTTC

v_gene: TRBV19
d_gene: .
abundance: .
j_gene: TRBJ2-2
CDR3aa: CASTRGGLRELFF
CDR3nt: TGTGCCAGTACAAGGGGCGGACTGAGGGAGCTGTTTTTT

v_gene: TRBV2
d_gene: TRBD2
abundance: few
j_gene: TRBJ2-3
CDR3aa: CASSAPGLGTDTQYF
CDR3nt: TGTGCCAGCAGCGCTCCGGGACTAGGCACAGATACGCAGTATTTT

v_gene: TRBV12-3/TRBV12-4
d_gene: .
abundance: many
j_gene: TRBJ2-7
CDR3aa: CASSSGAGFSYEQYF
CDR3nt: TGTGCCAGCAGTTCGGGGGCAGGGTTCTCCTACGAGCAGTACTTC

v_gene: TRBV15
d_gene: .
abundance: many
j_gene: TRBJ1-2
CDR3aa: CATSRAGTRSYGYTF
CDR3nt: TGTGCCACCAGCAGAGCCGGGACCAGAAGCTATGGCTACACCTTC

v_gene: TRBV15
d_gene: .
abundance: many
j_gene: TRBJ1-1
CDR3aa: CATSRDGGTEAFF
CDR3nt: TGTGCCACCAGCAGGGATGGTGGCACTGAAGCTTTCTTT

v_gene: TRBV6-1
d_gene: .
abundance: .
j_gene: TRBJ2-2
CDR3aa: CASSFRDTDTGELFF
CDR3nt: TGTGCCAGCAGTTTCCGGGACACCGACACCGGGGAGCTGTTTTTT

v_gene: TRBV6-6
d_gene: .
abundance: many
j_gene: TRBJ1-4
CDR3aa: CASSYGTRGSLFF
CDR3nt: TGTGCCAGCAGTTATGGGACTAGGGGGTCACTGTTTTTT

v_gene: TRBV6-2/TRBV6-3
d_gene: .
abundance: .
j_gene: TRBJ2-3
CDR3aa: CASRMEGGLAGTFGDTQYF
CDR3nt: TGTGCCAGCAGAATGGAAGGGGGCTTGGCGGGAACCTTTGGAGATACGCAGTATTTT

v_gene: TRBV28
d_gene: .
abundance: few
j_gene: TRBJ1-4
CDR3aa: CASSFVGKLFF
CDR3nt: TGTGCCAGCAGTTTTGTAGGGAAACTGTTTTTT

v_gene: TRBV5-1
d_gene: .
abundance: .
j_gene: TRBJ2-1
CDR3aa: CASSIARNEQFF
CDR3nt: TGCGCCAGCAGCATCGCCAGGAATGAGCAGTTCTTC

v_gene: TRBV19
d_gene: .
abundance: .
j_gene: TRBJ2-2
CDR3aa: CASSKSAGELFF
CDR3nt: TGTGCCAGTAGTAAATCCGCCGGGGAGCTGTTTTTT

v_gene: TRBV7-8
d_gene: TRBD1
abundance: many
j_gene: TRBJ1-1
CDR3aa: CASSLGQGGMNTEAFF
CDR3nt: TGTGCCAGCAGCTTAGGGCAGGGGGGGATGAACACTGAAGCTTTCTTT

v_gene: TRBV5-1
d_gene: .
abundance: many
j_gene: TRBJ1-1
CDR3aa: CASSLDGSGEAFF
CDR3nt: TGCGCCAGCAGCTTGGATGGGAGTGGAGAAGCTTTCTTT

v_gene: TRBV10-3
d_gene: TRBD1
abundance: many
j_gene: TRBJ1-4
CDR3aa: CAISNRTGFNEKLFF
CDR3nt: TGTGCCATCAGTAACAGGACAGGCTTTAATGAAAAACTGTTTTTT

v_gene: TRBV7-9
d_gene: .
abundance: .
j_gene: TRBJ1-6
CDR3aa: CAWNIGGASNSPLHF
CDR3nt: TGTGCCTGGAATATCGGTGGGGCCTCTAATTCACCCCTCCACTTT

v_gene: TRBV12-3/TRBV12-4
d_gene: .
abundance: .
j_gene: TRBJ1-1
CDR3aa: CASSSQGRTEAFF
CDR3nt: TGTGCCAGCAGTTCTCAGGGGCGCACTGAAGCTTTCTTT

v_gene: TRBV28
d_gene: .
abundance: few
j_gene: TRBJ2-7
CDR3aa: CASSFPIGWAGRPSYEQYF
CDR3nt: TGTGCCAGCAGTTTCCCCATTGGGTGGGCAGGGCGCCCATCCTACGAGCAGTACTTC

v_gene: TRBV7-9
d_gene: .
abundance: .
j_gene: TRBJ2-7
CDR3aa: CASSHPWPADDQYF
CDR3nt: TGTGCCAGCAGCCACCCCTGGCCGGCTGACGATCAGTACTTC

v_gene: TRBV2
d_gene: .
abundance: .
j_gene: TRBJ2-7
CDR3aa: CASSDIREWPYEQYF
CDR3nt: TGTGCCAGCAGTGACATACGGGAGTGGCCTTACGAGCAGTACTTC

v_gene: TRBV20-1
d_gene: .
abundance: .
j_gene: TRBJ2-5
CDR3aa: CSAQGSGSGADTQYF
CDR3nt: TGCAGTGCGCAGGGGTCCGGGAGTGGTGCAGATACGCAGTACTTC

v_gene: TRBV7-9
d_gene: TRBD1
abundance: many
j_gene: TRBJ2-7
CDR3aa: CASSFRDRGLYEQYF
CDR3nt: TGTGCCAGCAGCTTTAGGGACAGGGGGCTCTACGAGCAGTACTTC